These 10 T cell receptor beta chains share one sample of origin, sequenced in a study of STAT5B mutations in CD4+ large granular lymphocyte leukemia. Assay: immunoSEQ multiplex PCR; the TCRdb copy retains only in-frame clones and omits some. Here the sample spans around 35,000 clones, 68% being singletons. The specimen sequenced was CD4+ T cells from blood buffy coats. The receptors here all came from a human donor in good health.

The CDR3 DNA follows: TGTGCCAGCAGCTTGGCCGGGACAGGAACGGCGCGTGAGCAGTACTTC. This gives the protein CASSLAGTGTAREQYF. This chain joins TRBV7-2 and TRBJ2-7; 8 nucleotides agree with TRBD1. The CDR3 is made up of 16 amino acids. The germline V gene has CDR1 SGHTA and CDR2 FQGNSA. Germline trimming cut 3 bases from V and 7 bases from J; bases unmatched to any gene: 14.

This clone was observed once. The V call is TRBV7-2, the J call TRBJ2-5; D may be TRBD2 (6 bases). The CDR3 sequence is 16 residues long. Trimming left V 2 bases short and J 4 bases short, with 17 bases between. Germline CDR1 SGHTA, CDR2 FQGNSA. The CDR3 reads CASSLLGTGARETQYF. For the CDR3, the DNA is TGTGCCAGCAGCTTACTCGGGACTGGGGCGCGAGAGACCCAGTACTTC.

This clone has only a few counts. The genes are TRBV2 and TRBJ1-3, with D maybe TRBD1 (5 bases). With 4 bases removed from V and 2 bases from J, the gap between germline ends came to 6 bases. This CDR3 comprises 13 residues. Germline V gene sequence: CDR1 SNHLY, CDR2 FYNNEI. CDR3 bases: TGTGCCAGCAGTGGGGGGGCTGGAAACACCATATATTTT. Amino acids: CASSGGAGNTIYF.

The chain carries TRBV18 and TRBJ2-5; D is possibly TRBD1 (5 bases). CDR1 and CDR2 (germline): KGHSH, LQKENI. CDR3 length: 13 residues. Between the trimmed V and J ends, which lost 1 base and 2 bases, there was a span of 5 bases. The DNA for the CDR3 is TGTGCCAGCTCACCACGACAGCAAGAGACCCAGTACTTC. This encodes CASSPRQQETQYF.

The chain is built from TRBV13 and TRBJ2-1; D gene ambiguous. Trimming took 0 bases from V and 7 from J, leaving 7 bases between them. This CDR3 spans 13 amino acids. Per germline, CDR1 PRHDT and CDR2 FYEKMQ (reference sequence). CDR3 residues: CASSLGVRNEQFF. The CDR3 coding sequence is TGTGCCAGCAGCTTAGGGGTAAGGAATGAGCAGTTCTTC.

The V gene is TRBV6-5, the J gene TRBJ1-3; D perhaps matches TRBD1 (6 bases). CDR1 is MNHEY, CDR2 SVGAGI, per germline. Trimming cost V 6 bases and J 4 bases, with 16 bases left between them. The CDR3 contains 15 residues. The CDR3 DNA reads as TGTGCCAGCAGCCGAACAGGGTACTCAGGAAACACCATATATTTT. Translation gives CASSRTGYSGNTIYF.

This clone has more than one count but fewer than ten. CDR3 protein: CASSSEGNGYTF. Written as DNA, the CDR3 is TGTGCCAGCAGCTCCGAGGGAAACGGCTACACCTTC. The V gene is TRBV9, the J gene TRBJ1-2; no reliable D call. Germline V gives CDR1 SGDLS, CDR2 YYNGEE. Trimming shortened V by 4 bases and J by 8 bases, and 12 bases separated the two germline ends. The CDR3 extends over 12 amino acids.

The rearrangement joins TRBV4-2 to TRBJ1-5; D remains ambiguous. V lost 0 bases and J 1 base, leaving 13 bases between the germline ends. Germline CDR1 is LGHNA and CDR2 is YNFKEQ. The CDR3 covers 17 residues. The CDR3: CASSQESIRRSNQPQHF. The DNA for the CDR3 is TGTGCCAGCAGCCAAGAATCAATCCGGCGGAGCAATCAGCCCCAGCATTTT.

This chain uses TRBV27 with TRBJ2-3, with a possible D match to TRBD1 (6 bases). The CDR3 covers 13 residues. CDR1 MNHEY and CDR2 SMNVEV come from the germline V gene (reference sequence). The germline V and J ends were trimmed by 3 bases and 6 bases, with 10 bases remaining between them. The CDR3 DNA sequence: TGTGCCAGCAGTTTGAACAGGGTGGATACGCAGTATTTT. Protein product: CASSLNRVDTQYF.

V usage is TRBV5-1 and J usage is TRBJ2-7; TRBD1 matches 11 bases. CDR1 is SGHRS and CDR2 is YFSETQ in the germline V gene. CDR3 size: 15 residues. Trimming at V came to 1 base and at J to 3 bases, leaving 3 bases not matched to a gene. The CDR3 loop reads CASSLKGQGDYEQYF. CDR3 DNA: TGCGCCAGCAGCTTGAAGGGACAGGGGGACTACGAGCAGTACTTC.